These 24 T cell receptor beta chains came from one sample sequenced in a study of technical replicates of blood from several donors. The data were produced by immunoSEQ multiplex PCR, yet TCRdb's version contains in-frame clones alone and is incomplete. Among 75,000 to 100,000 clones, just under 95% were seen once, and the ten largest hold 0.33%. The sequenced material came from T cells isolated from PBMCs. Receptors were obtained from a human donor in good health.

The CDR3 here is CASSLLRGEAFF. The CDR3 nucleotides are TGTGCCAGCAGTTTATTAAGGGGTGAAGCTTTCTTT. The chain joins TRBV27 to TRBJ1-1, with D tentatively TRBD1 (5 bases). This CDR3 region has 12 residues. V lost 1 base and J lost 7, with 7 bases in between. Germline-derived CDR1 and CDR2 are MNHEY and SMNVEV (reference sequence).

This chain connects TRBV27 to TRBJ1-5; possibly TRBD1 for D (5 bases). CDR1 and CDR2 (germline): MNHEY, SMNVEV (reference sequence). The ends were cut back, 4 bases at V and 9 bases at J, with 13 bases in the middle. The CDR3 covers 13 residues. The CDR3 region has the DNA TGTGCCAGCAGTTATGGGGGGGGTGGGCCCCAGCATTTT. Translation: CASSYGGGGPQHF.

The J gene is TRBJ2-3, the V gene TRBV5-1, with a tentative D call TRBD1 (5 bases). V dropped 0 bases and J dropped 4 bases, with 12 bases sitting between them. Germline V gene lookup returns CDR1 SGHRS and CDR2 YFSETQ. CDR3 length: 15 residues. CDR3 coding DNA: TGCGCCAGCAGCTTGGGTGGGGAAGGGGCAGATACGCAGTATTTT. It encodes CASSLGGEGADTQYF.

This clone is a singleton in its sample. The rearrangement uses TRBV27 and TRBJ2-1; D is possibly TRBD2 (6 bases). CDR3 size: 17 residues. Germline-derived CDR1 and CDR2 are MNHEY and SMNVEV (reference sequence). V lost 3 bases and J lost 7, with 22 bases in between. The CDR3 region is CASSFCIGRQDCNEQFF. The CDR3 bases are TGTGCCAGCAGTTTTTGTATCGGGAGACAAGACTGTAATGAGCAGTTCTTC.

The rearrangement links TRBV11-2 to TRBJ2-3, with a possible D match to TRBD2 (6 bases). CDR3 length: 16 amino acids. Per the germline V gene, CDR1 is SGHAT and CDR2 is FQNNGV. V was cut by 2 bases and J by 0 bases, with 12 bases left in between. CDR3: CASSLSVGGSTDTQYF. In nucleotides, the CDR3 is TGTGCCAGCAGCTTAAGCGTGGGGGGAAGCACAGATACGCAGTATTTT.

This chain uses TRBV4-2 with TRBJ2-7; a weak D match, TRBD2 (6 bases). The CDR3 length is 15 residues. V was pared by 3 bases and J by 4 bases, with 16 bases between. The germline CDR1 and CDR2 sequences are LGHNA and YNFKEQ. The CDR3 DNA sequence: TGTGCCAGCAGCCAGGTACTAGCCGGTAATTACGAGCAGTACTTC. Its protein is CASSQVLAGNYEQYF.

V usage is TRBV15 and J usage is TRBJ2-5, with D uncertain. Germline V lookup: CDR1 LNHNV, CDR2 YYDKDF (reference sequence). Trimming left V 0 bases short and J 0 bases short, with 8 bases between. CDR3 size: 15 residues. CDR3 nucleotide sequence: TGTGCCACCAGCAGAGATCGCGGAAACCAAGAGACCCAGTACTTC. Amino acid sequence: CATSRDRGNQETQYF.

The DNA of the CDR3 is TGTGCCAGCAGCTTGGTCCTAGCGGGACGGTACGAGCAGTACTTC. Amino acid sequence: CASSLVLAGRYEQYF. V gene TRBV5-5 combines with J gene TRBJ2-7, with 9 bases matching TRBD2. The CDR3 is 15 amino acids. The germline V gene encodes CDR1 SGHKS and CDR2 YYEKEE (reference sequence). J gave up 4 bases and V 0 bases, and 5 bases lay outside the gene matches. Filled out from reference TRBV5-5 and TRBJ2-7, the complete variable domain reads DAGVTQSPTHLIKTRGQQVTLRCSPISGHKSVSWYQQVLGQGPQFIFQYYEKEERGRGNFPDRFSARQFPNYSSELNVNALLLGDSALYLCASSLVLAGRYEQYFGPGTRLTVT.

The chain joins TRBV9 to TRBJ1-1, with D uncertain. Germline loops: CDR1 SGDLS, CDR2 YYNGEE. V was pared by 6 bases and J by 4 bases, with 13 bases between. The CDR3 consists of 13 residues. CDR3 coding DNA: TGTGCCAGCACGAGTCCGGGAGCCACTGAAGCTTTCTTT. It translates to CASTSPGATEAFF.

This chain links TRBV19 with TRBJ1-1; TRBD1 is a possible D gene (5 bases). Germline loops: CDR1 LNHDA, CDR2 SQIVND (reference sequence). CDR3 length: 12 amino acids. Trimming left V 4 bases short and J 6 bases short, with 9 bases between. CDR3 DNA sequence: TGTGCCAGTAGTACCAGGGTATCTGAAGCTTTCTTT. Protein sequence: CASSTRVSEAFF.

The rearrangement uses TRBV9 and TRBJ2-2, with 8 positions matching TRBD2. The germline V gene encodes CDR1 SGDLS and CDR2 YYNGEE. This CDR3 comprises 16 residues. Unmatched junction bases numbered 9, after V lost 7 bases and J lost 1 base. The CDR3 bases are TGTGCCAGCGGGTTAGCGGGACTGGGGAACACCGGGGAGCTGTTTTTT. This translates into CASGLAGLGNTGELFF.

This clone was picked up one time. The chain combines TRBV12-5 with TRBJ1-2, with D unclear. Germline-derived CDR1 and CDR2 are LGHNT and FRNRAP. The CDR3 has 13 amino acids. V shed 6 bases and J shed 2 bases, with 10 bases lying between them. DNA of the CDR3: TGTGCTAGTGGCTTAGACACGAACTATGGCTACACCTTC. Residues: CASGLDTNYGYTF.

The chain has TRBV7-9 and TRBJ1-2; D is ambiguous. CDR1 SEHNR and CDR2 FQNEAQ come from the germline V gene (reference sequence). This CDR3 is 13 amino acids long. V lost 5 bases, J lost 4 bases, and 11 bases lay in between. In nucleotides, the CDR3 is TGTGCCAGCAGCCCCCCGCGGAGCTATGGCTACACCTTC. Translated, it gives CASSPPRSYGYTF.

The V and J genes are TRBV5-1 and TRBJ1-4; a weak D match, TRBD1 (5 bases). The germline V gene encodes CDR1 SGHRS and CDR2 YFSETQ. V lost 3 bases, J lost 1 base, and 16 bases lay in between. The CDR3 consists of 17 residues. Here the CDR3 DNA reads TGCGCCAGCAGCTCGAAAAATCAGGGATTAACTAATGAAAAACTGTTTTTT. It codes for CASSSKNQGLTNEKLFF.

This chain's CDR3 is CASSVGGAGNQPQHF. The CDR3, as DNA: TGTGCCAGCAGCGTAGGGGGCGCGGGCAATCAGCCCCAGCATTTT. The rearrangement links TRBV5-4 to TRBJ1-5, with TRBD1 matching 7 bases. The CDR3 runs 15 residues. After removal of 4 bases from V and 2 bases from J, the junction contained 6 bases not matched to a gene. Germline assignment: CDR1 SGHNT and CDR2 YYREEE (reference sequence).

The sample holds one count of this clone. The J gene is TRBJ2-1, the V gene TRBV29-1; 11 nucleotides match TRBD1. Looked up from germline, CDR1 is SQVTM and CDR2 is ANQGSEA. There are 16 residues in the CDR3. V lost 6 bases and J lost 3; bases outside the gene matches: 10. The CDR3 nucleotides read TGCAGCGTCTCCCCTGGGGGGACAGGGGGCTACAATGAGCAGTTCTTC. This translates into CSVSPGGTGGYNEQFF.

The CDR3 region is CASSGGAAGESNEQFF. CDR3 nucleotides: TGCGCCAGCAGTGGGGGGGCAGCGGGAGAATCCAATGAGCAGTTCTTC. The rearrangement joins TRBV10-1 to TRBJ2-1; 8 nucleotides agree with TRBD2. Germline values: CDR1 WNHNN, CDR2 SYGVQD (reference sequence). The CDR3 is 16 residues long. V gave up 4 bases and J gave up 6 bases; unmatched junction bases: 11.

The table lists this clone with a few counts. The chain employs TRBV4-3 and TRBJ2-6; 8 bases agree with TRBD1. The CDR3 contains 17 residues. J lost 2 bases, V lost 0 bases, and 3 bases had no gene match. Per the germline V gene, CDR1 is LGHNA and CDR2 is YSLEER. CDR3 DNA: TGCGCCAGCAGCCAAGAAGGGACAGGCACTGGGGCCAACGTCCTGACTTTC. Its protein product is CASSQEGTGTGANVLTF.

This CDR3 is CAWSSRGNTEAFF. The CDR3 region has the DNA TGTGCCTGGAGTAGCAGGGGGAACACTGAAGCTTTCTTT. V gene TRBV30 combines with J gene TRBJ1-1; D may be TRBD1 (6 bases). The CDR3 is made up of 13 amino acids. Looked up from germline, CDR1 is GTSNPN and CDR2 is SVGIG (reference sequence). With 2 bases removed from V and 1 base from J, the gap between germline ends came to 8 bases.

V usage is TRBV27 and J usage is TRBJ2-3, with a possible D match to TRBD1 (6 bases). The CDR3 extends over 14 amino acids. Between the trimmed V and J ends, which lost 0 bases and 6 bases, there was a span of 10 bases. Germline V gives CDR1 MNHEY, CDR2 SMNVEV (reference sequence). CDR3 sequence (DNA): TGTGCCAGCAGTTTATCGGGGGCGCTTGATACGCAGTATTTT. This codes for CASSLSGALDTQYF.

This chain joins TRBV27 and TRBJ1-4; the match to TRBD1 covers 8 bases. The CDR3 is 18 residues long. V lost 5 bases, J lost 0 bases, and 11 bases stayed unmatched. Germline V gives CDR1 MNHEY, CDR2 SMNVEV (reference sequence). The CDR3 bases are TGTGCCAGCAGTACAAATCGACAGGGGAAGGCAACTAATGAAAAACTGTTTTTT. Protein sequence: CASSTNRQGKATNEKLFF.

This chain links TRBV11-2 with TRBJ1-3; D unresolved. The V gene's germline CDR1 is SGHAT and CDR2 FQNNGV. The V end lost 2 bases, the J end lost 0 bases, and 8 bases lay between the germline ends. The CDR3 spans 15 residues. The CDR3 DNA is TGTGCCAGCAGCTTATCGGGAATCTCTGGAAACACCATATATTTT. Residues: CASSLSGISGNTIYF.

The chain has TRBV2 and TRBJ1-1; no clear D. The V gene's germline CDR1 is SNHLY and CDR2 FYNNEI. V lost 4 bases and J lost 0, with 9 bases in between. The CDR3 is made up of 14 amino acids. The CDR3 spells CASSARNMNTEAFF. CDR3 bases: TGTGCCAGCAGTGCCAGAAACATGAACACTGAAGCTTTCTTT.

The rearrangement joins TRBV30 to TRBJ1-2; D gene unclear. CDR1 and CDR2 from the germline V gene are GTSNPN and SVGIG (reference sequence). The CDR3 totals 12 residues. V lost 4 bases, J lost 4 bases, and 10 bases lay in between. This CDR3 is CAWTIQSYGYTF. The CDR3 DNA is TGTGCCTGGACCATACAGAGCTATGGCTACACCTTC.